This TCR beta chain was obtained from a study of T cell responses to AZD1222 COVID-19 vaccine. Whole-study results and caveats: Spike regions recognized by vaccine-associated CD4 TCRs spanned the protein, led by 160-218 and 743-854. Reportedly, close to half of spike-specific TCRs are directed against unmutated variant regions. Samples come after the peak T cell response, not at day 14. The study identified only six AZD1222 recipients as seropositive at baseline.

Only one count was recorded for this clone. No antigen is known for it. CDR3 size: 13 residues. Trimming removed 5 bases at V and 9 bases at J, with 14 bases between. Method: immunoSEQ multiplex PCR; TCRdb's copy keeps in-frame clones and lacks some. The sample records 180,000 or so clones, around 88% being singletons. The genes are TRBV12-3 or TRBV12-4 and TRBJ2-1; possible D gene TRBD2, 6 bases. The source of this sequence is an adult in good health. The sequenced sample was peripheral blood, obtained on day 0 of AZD1222 vaccination. The CDR3 bases are TGTGCCAGCAGTGCCCCAGCGGGTAGTGAGCAGTTCTTC. Its protein is CASSAPAGSEQFF.